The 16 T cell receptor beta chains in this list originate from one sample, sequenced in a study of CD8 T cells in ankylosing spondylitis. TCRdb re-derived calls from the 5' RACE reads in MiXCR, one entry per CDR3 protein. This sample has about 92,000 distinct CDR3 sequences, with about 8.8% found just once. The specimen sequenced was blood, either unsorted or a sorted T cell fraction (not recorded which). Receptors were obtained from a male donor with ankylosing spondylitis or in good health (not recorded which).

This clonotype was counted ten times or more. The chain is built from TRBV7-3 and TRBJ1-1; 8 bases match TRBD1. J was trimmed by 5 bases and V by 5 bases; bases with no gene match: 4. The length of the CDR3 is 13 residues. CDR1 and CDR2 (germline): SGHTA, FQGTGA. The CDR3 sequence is CASSIQGETEAFF. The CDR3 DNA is TGTGCCAGCAGCATACAGGGGGAAACTGAAGCTTTCTTT.

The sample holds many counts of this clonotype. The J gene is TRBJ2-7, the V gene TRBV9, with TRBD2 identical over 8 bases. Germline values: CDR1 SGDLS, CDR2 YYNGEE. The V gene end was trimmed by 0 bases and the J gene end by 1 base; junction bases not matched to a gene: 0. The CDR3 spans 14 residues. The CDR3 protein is CASSVVAGSYEQYF. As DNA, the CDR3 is TGTGCCAGCAGCGTAGTAGCGGGGTCCTACGAGCAGTACTTC.

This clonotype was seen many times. The CDR3, as DNA: TGTGCCAGCAGTAAACAGGGGGCCGGAGACGAGCAGTACTTC. Translating gives CASSKQGAGDEQYF. This sequence joins TRBV2 and TRBJ2-7, with TRBD1 matching 9 bases. The germline gives CDR1 SNHLY, CDR2 FYNNEI. Trimming at V came to 5 bases and at J to 5 bases, leaving 7 bases not matched to a gene. The CDR3 has 14 residues.

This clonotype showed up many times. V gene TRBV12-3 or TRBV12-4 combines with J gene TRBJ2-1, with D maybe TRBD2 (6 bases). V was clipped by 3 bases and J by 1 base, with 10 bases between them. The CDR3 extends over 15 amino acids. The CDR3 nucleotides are TGTGCCAGCAGTTTGGAGGGAAAGTCCTACAATGAGCAGTTCTTC. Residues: CASSLEGKSYNEQFF.

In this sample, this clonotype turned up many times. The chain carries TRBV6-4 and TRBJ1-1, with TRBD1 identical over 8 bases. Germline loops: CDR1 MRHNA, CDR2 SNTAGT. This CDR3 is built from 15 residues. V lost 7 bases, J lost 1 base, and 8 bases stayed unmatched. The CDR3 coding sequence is TGTGCCAGCAAAGCAACCGGGACAGGGAACACTGAAGCTTTCTTT. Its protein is CASKATGTGNTEAFF.

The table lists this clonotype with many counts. CDR3 in amino acids: CASSIVYRGSDQPQHF. CDR3 sequence (DNA): TGTGCCAGTAGTATAGTTTACAGGGGGTCGGATCAGCCCCAGCATTTT. The chain carries TRBV19 and TRBJ1-5; 8 bases line up with TRBD1. The CDR3 contains 16 residues. Germline V CDR1 and CDR2: LNHDA, SQIVND (reference sequence). With 1 base clipped from V and 5 bases from J, the junction kept 7 bases outside the gene matches.

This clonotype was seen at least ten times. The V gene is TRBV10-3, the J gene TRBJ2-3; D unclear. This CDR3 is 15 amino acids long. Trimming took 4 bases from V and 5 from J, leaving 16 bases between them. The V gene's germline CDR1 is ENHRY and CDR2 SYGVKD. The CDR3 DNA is TGTGCCATCAGTGCGTCCAACCCTCCTTTAGATACGCAGTATTTT. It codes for CAISASNPPLDTQYF.

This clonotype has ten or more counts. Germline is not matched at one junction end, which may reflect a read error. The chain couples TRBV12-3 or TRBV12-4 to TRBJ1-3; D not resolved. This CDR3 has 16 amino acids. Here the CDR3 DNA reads TGTGCCAGCAGCTACGGGCGACGGGCGCCTGGTAACACCATATATTTT. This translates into CASSYGRRAPGNTIYF.

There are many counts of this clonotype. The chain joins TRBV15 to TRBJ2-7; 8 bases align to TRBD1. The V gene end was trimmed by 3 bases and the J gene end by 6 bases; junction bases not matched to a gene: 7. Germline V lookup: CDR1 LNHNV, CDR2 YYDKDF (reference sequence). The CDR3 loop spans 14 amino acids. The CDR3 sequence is CATSRSGGKGEQYF. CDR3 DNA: TGTGCCACCAGCAGGTCAGGGGGCAAGGGCGAGCAGTACTTC.

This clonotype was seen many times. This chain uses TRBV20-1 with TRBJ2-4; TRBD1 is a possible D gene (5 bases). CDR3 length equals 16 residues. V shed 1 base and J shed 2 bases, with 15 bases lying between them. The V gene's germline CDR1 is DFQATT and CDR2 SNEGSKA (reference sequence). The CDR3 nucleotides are TGCAGTGCTAGAGCAGGGCCCGTACTATCCAAAAACATTCAGTACTTC. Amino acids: CSARAGPVLSKNIQYF.

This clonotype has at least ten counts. The CDR3 spells CASSEDQGSSQPQHF. The CDR3 DNA sequence: TGTGCCAGCAGTGAGGATCAGGGATCGAGTCAGCCCCAGCATTTT. The chain carries TRBV6-1 and TRBJ1-5; maybe TRBD1 (5 bases). The germline V gene encodes CDR1 MNHNS and CDR2 SASEGT. Deletions cut 3 bases from V and 6 bases from J, with 15 bases between. The CDR3 contains 15 residues.

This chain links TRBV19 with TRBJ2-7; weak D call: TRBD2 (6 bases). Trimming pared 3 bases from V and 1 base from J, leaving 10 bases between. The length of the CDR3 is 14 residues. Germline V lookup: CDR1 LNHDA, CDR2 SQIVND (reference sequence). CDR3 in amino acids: CASSMAGISYEQYF. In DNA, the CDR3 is TGTGCCAGTAGTATGGCGGGGATTTCCTACGAGCAGTACTTC.

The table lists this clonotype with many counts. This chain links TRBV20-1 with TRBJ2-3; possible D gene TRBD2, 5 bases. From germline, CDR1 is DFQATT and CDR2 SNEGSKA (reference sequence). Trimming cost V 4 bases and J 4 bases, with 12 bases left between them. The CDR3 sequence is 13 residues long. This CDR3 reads CSATQALADTQYF. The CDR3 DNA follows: TGCAGTGCTACCCAAGCACTAGCAGATACGCAGTATTTT.

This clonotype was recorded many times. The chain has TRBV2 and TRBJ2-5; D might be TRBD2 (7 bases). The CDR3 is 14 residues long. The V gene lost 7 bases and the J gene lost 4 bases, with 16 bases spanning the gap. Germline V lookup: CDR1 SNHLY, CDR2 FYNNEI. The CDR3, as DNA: TGTGCCAGCAATGGGGGGGGCGAAGGAGAGACCCAGTACTTC. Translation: CASNGGGEGETQYF.

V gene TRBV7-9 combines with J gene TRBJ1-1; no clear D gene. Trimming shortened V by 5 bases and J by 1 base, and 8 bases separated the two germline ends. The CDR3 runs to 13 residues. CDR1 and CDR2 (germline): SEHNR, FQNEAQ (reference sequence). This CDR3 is CASSPRENTEAFF. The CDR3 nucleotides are TGTGCCAGCAGCCCCCGGGAGAACACTGAAGCTTTCTTT.

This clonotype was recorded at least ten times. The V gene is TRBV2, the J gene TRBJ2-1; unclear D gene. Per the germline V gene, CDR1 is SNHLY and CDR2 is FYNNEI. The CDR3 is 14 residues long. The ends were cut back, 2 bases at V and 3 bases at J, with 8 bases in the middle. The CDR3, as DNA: TGTGCCAGCAGTGAACTCTCAGTCTACAATGAGCAGTTCTTC. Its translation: CASSELSVYNEQFF.